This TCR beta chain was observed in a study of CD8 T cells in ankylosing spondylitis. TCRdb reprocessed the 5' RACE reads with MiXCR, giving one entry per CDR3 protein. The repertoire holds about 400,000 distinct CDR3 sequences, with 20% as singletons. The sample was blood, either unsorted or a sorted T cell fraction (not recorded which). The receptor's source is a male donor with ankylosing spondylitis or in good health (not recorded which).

CDR3 sequence reads: CASSLALNFGSGELFF. The CDR3 DNA reads as TGTGCCAGCAGTTTGGCGCTAAATTTTGGGTCCGGGGAGCTGTTTTTT. The rearrangement uses TRBV12-3 or TRBV12-4 and TRBJ2-2; D gene unclear. CDR3 size: 16 residues. Trimming pared 3 bases from V and 6 bases from J, leaving 17 bases between.